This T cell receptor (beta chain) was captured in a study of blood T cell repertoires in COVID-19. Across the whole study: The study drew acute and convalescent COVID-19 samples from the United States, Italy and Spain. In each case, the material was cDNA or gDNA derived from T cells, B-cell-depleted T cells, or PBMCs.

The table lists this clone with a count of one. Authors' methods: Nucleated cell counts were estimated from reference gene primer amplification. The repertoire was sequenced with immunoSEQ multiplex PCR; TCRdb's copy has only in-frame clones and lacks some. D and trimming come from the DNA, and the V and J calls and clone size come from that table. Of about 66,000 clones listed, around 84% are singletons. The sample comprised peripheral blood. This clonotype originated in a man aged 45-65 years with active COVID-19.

The CDR3 coding sequence is TGTGCCAGCAGTGTCAGATACGAGCAGTACTTC. Translation: CASSVRYEQYF. This chain connects TRBV2 to TRBJ2-7, with unresolved D. Germline loops: CDR1 SNHLY, CDR2 FYNNEI. Trimming cost V 4 bases and J 4 bases, with 5 bases left between them. The CDR3 runs 11 residues.